Listed here are 22 T cell receptor beta chains from one sample, sequenced in a study of OX40 agonist ivuxolimab in advanced cancers. Sequencing was performed with immunoSEQ multiplex PCR; in TCRdb, only in-frame clones are kept and a portion is missing. The table shows 100,000 to 130,000 clones, with 91% occurring only once. Material: CD4+ or CD8+ T cells sorted from blood, obtained in a trial of the OX40 agonist ivuxolimab. These receptors all stem from an adult with an advanced solid tumor such as melanoma, head and neck, liver or kidney cancer.

V usage is TRBV27 and J usage is TRBJ2-7; no firm D call. The CDR3 runs 15 residues. Germline loops: CDR1 MNHEY, CDR2 SMNVEV (reference sequence). V was trimmed by 3 bases and J by 3 bases, leaving 15 bases between them. DNA of the CDR3: TGTGCCAGCAGTTTCCGGAACGACTTACACTACGAGCAGTACTTC. Translated: CASSFRNDLHYEQYF.

The chain uses TRBV6-5 and TRBJ2-7, with D perhaps matching TRBD2 (6 bases). Trimming pared 4 bases from V and 0 bases from J, leaving 13 bases between. The CDR3 is 15 residues long. Germline V gene data show CDR1 as MNHEY and CDR2 as SVGAGI. CDR3 region: CASSWSGASSYEQYF. The CDR3, as DNA: TGTGCCAGCAGTTGGTCGGGAGCGAGCTCCTACGAGCAGTACTTC.

V and J are TRBV14 and TRBJ2-3; no clear D. This CDR3 contains 15 residues. Trimming took off 4 bases at V and 2 bases at J, with 13 bases between the two ends. CDR1 is SGHDN and CDR2 is FVKESK in the germline V gene. As DNA, the CDR3 is TGTGCCAGCAGCCGAGACCTACCCCCCACAGATACGCAGTATTTT. Protein product: CASSRDLPPTDTQYF.

This clone has a single count. The chain has TRBV7-2 and TRBJ2-2; the D gene is possibly TRBD2 (5 bases). CDR3 length equals 15 residues. Germline V lookup: CDR1 SGHTA, CDR2 FQGNSA. V gave up 5 bases and J gave up 6 bases, with 16 bases separating them. The chain's CDR3 is CASSPPTLGAGELFF. The CDR3 nucleotides are TGTGCCAGCAGCCCGCCCACCCTGGGAGCCGGGGAGCTGTTTTTT.

Details on this clone: Other DNA sequences in the sample encode the same CDR3. The chain links TRBV4-3 to TRBJ1-5, with D unresolved. The germline gives CDR1 LGHNA, CDR2 YSLEER. The CDR3 length is 15 residues. Trimming removed 0 bases from V and 0 bases from J, with 6 bases in between. Here the CDR3 DNA reads TGCGCCAGCAGCCAAGATCGCGGTAGCAATCAGCCCCAGCATTTT. Translating it yields CASSQDRGSNQPQHF.

The chain joins TRBV5-6 to TRBJ2-1; 10 bases are a match to TRBD1. This CDR3 has 14 residues. J lost 8 bases, V lost 4 bases, and 6 bases had no gene match. Germline V gives CDR1 SGHDT, CDR2 YYEEEE. The CDR3 DNA follows: TGTGCCAGCAGCGCCGGGACAGGGGTCGATGAGCAGTTCTTC. Translation: CASSAGTGVDEQFF.

The CDR3 region is CASSLGAGEGNQPQHF. In DNA form, the CDR3 reads TGTGCCAGCAGCTTAGGGGCCGGAGAGGGCAATCAGCCCCAGCATTTT. The rearrangement uses TRBV11-1 and TRBJ1-5; no clear D. The CDR3 loop spans 16 amino acids. Trimming took off 1 base at V and 2 bases at J, with 12 bases between the two ends. CDR1 is SGHAT and CDR2 is FQDESV in the germline V gene (reference sequence).

A remark on this clone: Sequence at one end of the junction differs from germline and may be a read error. The rearrangement joins TRBV7-7 to TRBJ2-7, with D possibly TRBD1 on 6 matching bases. Germline CDR1 is SSHAT and CDR2 is FNYEAQ (reference sequence). This CDR3 has 14 amino acids. The CDR3 is CASSSGDGSYEQYF. Written as DNA, the CDR3 is TGTGCTAGCAGCTCAGGGGATGGGTCCTACGAGCAGTACTTC.

The V and J genes are TRBV19 and TRBJ2-7; 13 nucleotides line up with TRBD2. This CDR3 region has 15 residues. The V gene's germline CDR1 is LNHDA and CDR2 SQIVND (reference sequence). Trimming took 4 bases from V and 3 from J; bases not matched to a gene: 3. The chain's CDR3 is CASSRGLAGIYEQYF. The CDR3 DNA follows: TGTGCCAGTAGTAGGGGACTAGCGGGAATCTACGAGCAGTACTTC.

This chain links TRBV4-1 with TRBJ1-1, with 10 bases identical to TRBD1. Trimming at V came to 9 bases and at J to 5 bases, leaving 12 bases not matched to a gene. CDR1 and CDR2 (germline): MGHRA, YSYEKL. The CDR3 has 15 amino acids. Here the CDR3 DNA reads TGCGCCAGTACCACGAGCGGGACAGGGGTAACTGAAGCTTTCTTT. Encoded protein: CASTTSGTGVTEAFF.

The chain is built from TRBV30 and TRBJ1-4; weak D call: TRBD1 (5 bases). Germline V CDR1 and CDR2: GTSNPN, SVGIG (reference sequence). There are 14 residues in the CDR3. Trimming took off 4 bases at V and 0 bases at J, with 9 bases between the two ends. CDR3 loop: CAWTGGATNEKLFF. The CDR3 bases are TGTGCCTGGACCGGAGGGGCAACTAATGAAAAACTGTTTTTT.

The V gene is TRBV5-1, the J gene TRBJ2-2; D gene unclear. V lost 0 bases to trimming and J lost 2 bases, with 8 bases between them. Germline values: CDR1 SGHRS, CDR2 YFSETQ. The CDR3 contains 15 residues. This CDR3 is CASSLAASNTGELFF. The CDR3 coding sequence is TGCGCCAGCAGCTTGGCCGCCAGCAACACCGGGGAGCTGTTTTTT. The variable domain in full, completed from reference TRBV5-1 and TRBJ2-2, reads KAGVTQTPRYLIKTRGQQVTLSCSPISGHRSVSWYQQTPGQGLQFLFEYFSETQRNKGNFPGRFSGRQFSNSRSEMNVSTLELGDSALYLCASSLAASNTGELFFGEGSRLTVL.

The genes are TRBV11-1 and TRBJ2-7; D perhaps matches TRBD1 (6 bases). Germline V gives CDR1 SGHAT, CDR2 FQDESV (reference sequence). The CDR3 consists of 11 residues. V was pared by 8 bases and J by 5 bases, with 10 bases between. The CDR3 DNA reads as TGTGCCAGCGTTGGGGGCAACGAGCAGTACTTC. It yields the protein CASVGGNEQYF. The whole variable domain, filled in from reference TRBV11-1 and TRBJ2-7, reads EAEVAQSPRYKITEKSQAVAFWCDPISGHATLYWYRQILGQGPELLVQFQDESVVDDSQLPKDRFSAERLKGVDSTLKIQPAELGDSAMYLCASVGGNEQYFGPGTRLTVT.

This sequence joins TRBV7-9 and TRBJ1-3; D is undetermined. The CDR3 covers 17 residues. The ends were cut back, 1 base at V and 3 bases at J, with 16 bases in the middle. Germline V gene lookup returns CDR1 SEHNR and CDR2 FQNEAQ (reference sequence). CDR3 nucleotide sequence: TGTGCCAGCAGCTTAGTGTTAGGGCCTGGGATTGGAAACACCATATATTTT. It yields the protein CASSLVLGPGIGNTIYF.

This chain links TRBV28 with TRBJ2-7; unclear D gene. The CDR3 is made up of 13 amino acids. Germline V lookup: CDR1 MDHEN, CDR2 SYDVKM. Trimming took off 5 bases at V and 2 bases at J, with 10 bases between the two ends. The CDR3 sequence: CASSRTEPYEQYF. CDR3 bases: TGTGCCAGCAGTCGAACGGAACCCTACGAGCAGTACTTC.

The chain is built from TRBV28 and TRBJ1-2; TRBD1 matches 7 bases. The CDR3 has 14 residues. Germline lookup yields CDR1 MDHEN and CDR2 SYDVKM. V lost 4 bases to trimming and J lost 5 bases; unmatched junction nucleotides: 7. The CDR3 DNA reads TGTGCCAGCAGTTCCGGACAGGCGACGTATGGCTACACCTTC. Translation gives CASSSGQATYGYTF.

This chain uses TRBV11-2 with TRBJ2-7, with D perhaps TRBD2 (6 bases). In germline, CDR1 is SGHAT, CDR2 FQNNGV. CDR3 length equals 13 residues. The V gene lost 3 bases and the J gene lost 0 bases, with 6 bases spanning the gap. CDR3 in amino acids: CASSFGSSYEQYF. The CDR3 region has the DNA TGTGCCAGCAGCTTCGGGAGCTCCTACGAGCAGTACTTC. Full variable domain (missing parts from reference TRBV11-2 and TRBJ2-7): EAGVAQSPRYKIIEKRQSVAFWCNPISGHATLYWYQQILGQGPKLLIQFQNNGVVDDSQLPKDRFSAERLKGVDSTLKIQPAKLEDSAVYLCASSFGSSYEQYFGPGTRLTVT.

The chain employs TRBV9 and TRBJ1-3, with D unresolved. The V gene lost 4 bases and the J gene lost 2 bases, with 10 bases spanning the gap. This CDR3 region has 14 residues. Germline CDR1 SGDLS, CDR2 YYNGEE. This CDR3 reads CASSPRTPGNTIYF. DNA for the CDR3: TGTGCCAGCAGCCCAAGGACTCCTGGAAACACCATATATTTT. The full variable domain, with the rest looked up from reference TRBV9 and TRBJ1-3, is DSGVTQTPKHLITATGQRVTLRCSPRSGDLSVYWYQQSLDQGLQFLIQYYNGEERAKGNILERFSAQQFPDLHSELNLSSLELGDSALYFCASSPRTPGNTIYFGEGSWLTVV.

The V call is TRBV28, the J call TRBJ1-6; D gene uncertain. The germline V gene has CDR1 MDHEN and CDR2 SYDVKM. The CDR3 runs to 14 residues. The ends were cut back, 6 bases at V and 6 bases at J, with 12 bases in the middle. CDR3 region: CASSMRPPNSPLHF. The CDR3 nucleotides read TGTGCCAGCAGCATGCGGCCACCTAATTCACCCCTCCACTTT.

CDR3: CASSHRDRGYTGELFF. The CDR3, as DNA: TGTGCCAGCAGCCACCGGGACAGGGGTTACACCGGGGAGCTGTTTTTT. This chain connects TRBV28 to TRBJ2-2, with 10 bases that match TRBD1. Germline-derived CDR1 and CDR2 are MDHEN and SYDVKM. The ends lost 6 bases at V and 3 bases at J; junction bases unmatched: 7. The CDR3 has 16 amino acids. Complete variable domain (other parts from reference TRBV28 and TRBJ2-2): DVKVTQSSRYLVKRTGEKVFLECVQDMDHENMFWYRQDPGLGLRLIYFSYDVKMKEKGDIPEGYSVSREKKERFSLILESASTNQTSMYLCASSHRDRGYTGELFFGEGSRLTVL.

The rearrangement uses TRBV5-1 and TRBJ2-3; D uncertain. Trimming cost V 2 bases and J 0 bases, with 16 bases left between them. The CDR3 contains 17 residues. Looked up from germline, CDR1 is SGHRS and CDR2 is YFSETQ. Here the CDR3 DNA reads TGCGCCAGCAGCTTACTTGAAAACAGACATAGCACAGATACGCAGTATTTT. Protein product: CASSLLENRHSTDTQYF.

The chain carries TRBV5-1 and TRBJ1-2; D unresolved. The CDR3 has 14 amino acids. Looked up from germline, CDR1 is SGHRS and CDR2 is YFSETQ. V lost 0 bases to trimming and J lost 1 base, with 7 bases between them. CDR3 sequence: CASSLASDNYGYTF. In nucleotides, the CDR3 is TGCGCCAGCAGCTTGGCGTCAGATAACTATGGCTACACCTTC.